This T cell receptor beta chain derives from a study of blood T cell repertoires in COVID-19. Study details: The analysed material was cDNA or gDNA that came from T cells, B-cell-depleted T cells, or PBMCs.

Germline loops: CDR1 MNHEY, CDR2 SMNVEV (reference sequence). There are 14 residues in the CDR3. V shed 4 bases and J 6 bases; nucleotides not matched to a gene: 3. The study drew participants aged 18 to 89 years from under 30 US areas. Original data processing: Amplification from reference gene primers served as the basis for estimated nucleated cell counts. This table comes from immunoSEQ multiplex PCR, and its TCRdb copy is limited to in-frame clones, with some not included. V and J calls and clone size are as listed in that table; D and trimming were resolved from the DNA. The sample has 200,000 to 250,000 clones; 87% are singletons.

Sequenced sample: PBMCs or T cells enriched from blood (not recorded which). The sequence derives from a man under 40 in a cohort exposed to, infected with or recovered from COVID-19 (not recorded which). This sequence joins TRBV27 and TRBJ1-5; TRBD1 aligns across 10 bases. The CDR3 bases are TGTGCCAGCAGTTGGACAGGGGGGACTCAGCCCCAGCATTTT. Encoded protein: CASSWTGGTQPQHF.